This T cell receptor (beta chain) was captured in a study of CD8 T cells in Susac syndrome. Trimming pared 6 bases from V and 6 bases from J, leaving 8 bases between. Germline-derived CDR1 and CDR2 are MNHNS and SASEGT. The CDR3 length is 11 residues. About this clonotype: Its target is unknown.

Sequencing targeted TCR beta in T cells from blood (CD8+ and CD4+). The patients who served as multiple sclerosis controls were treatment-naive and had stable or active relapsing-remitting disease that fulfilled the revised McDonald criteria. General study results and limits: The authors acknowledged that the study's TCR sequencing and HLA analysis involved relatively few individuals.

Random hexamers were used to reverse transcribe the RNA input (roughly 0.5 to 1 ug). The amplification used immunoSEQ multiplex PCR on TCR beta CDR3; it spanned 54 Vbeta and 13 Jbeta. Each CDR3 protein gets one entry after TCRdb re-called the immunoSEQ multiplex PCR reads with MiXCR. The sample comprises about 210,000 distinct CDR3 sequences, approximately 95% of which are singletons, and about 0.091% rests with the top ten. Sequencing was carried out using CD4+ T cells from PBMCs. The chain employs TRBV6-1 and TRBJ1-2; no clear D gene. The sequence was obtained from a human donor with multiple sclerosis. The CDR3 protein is CASRPLDGYTF. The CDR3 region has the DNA TGTGCCAGCAGACCTCTTGATGGCTACACCTTC.